Below, 23 T cell receptor beta chains from the same sample are listed, as sequenced in a study of cytomegalovirus exposure and HLA in healthy donors (dated by TCRdb to the late 2010s). Receptor libraries were prepared by the immunoSEQ multiplex PCR assay. A mixture of 60 forward primers for TCR Vbeta segments and 13 reverse primers for TCR Jbeta segments was used in the multiplex PCR. Held by TCRdb, this immuneACCESS table contains in-frame sequences only and omits some clones. Under half of the omission traces to an unresolved V gene where checked; the cause of the rest is unknown. The table of this sample itemizes about 84,000 clones. The biggest ten clones account for about 0.6% of the sample. Sequencing was carried out using PBMCs. These TCRs come from a man aged 50 to 60 in good health and CMV-seronegative.

The genes are TRBV19 and TRBJ2-5; D ambiguous. The CDR3 loop spans 13 amino acids. The germline V gene encodes CDR1 LNHDA and CDR2 SQIVND (reference sequence). Trimming took off 6 bases at V and 5 bases at J, with 13 bases between the two ends. This chain's CDR3 is CASSRQYLETQYF. The CDR3 DNA reads as TGTGCCAGTAGCAGGCAATATCTGGAGACCCAGTACTTC. The complete variable domain, with remaining parts taken from reference TRBV19 and TRBJ2-5, reads DGGITQSPKYLFRKEGQNVTLSCEQNLNHDAMYWYRQDPGQGLRLIYYSQIVNDFQKGDIAEGYSVSREKKESFPLTVTSAQKNPTAFYLCASSRQYLETQYFGPGTRLLVL.

The chain is built from TRBV6-5 and TRBJ1-5; D call uncertain. The CDR3 sequence is 15 residues long. V gave up 0 bases and J gave up 5 bases, with 11 bases separating them. Germline V gene lookup returns CDR1 MNHEY and CDR2 SVGAGI. This chain's CDR3 is CASSYSYLQDQPQHF. CDR3 DNA sequence: TGTGCCAGCAGTTACTCCTACCTTCAGGATCAGCCCCAGCATTTT.

The chain is built from TRBV28 and TRBJ1-2; 8 positions match TRBD1. From germline, CDR1 is MDHEN and CDR2 SYDVKM. The CDR3 has 13 residues. V trimming: 3 bases; J trimming: 7 bases; junction bases outside the gene matches: 4. The CDR3 region has the DNA TGTGCCAGCAGTTTGGGACAGGTCCTTGGCTACACCTTC. Translated: CASSLGQVLGYTF.

The chain links TRBV18 to TRBJ1-5; the D is unclear. Trimming pared 0 bases from V and 4 bases from J, leaving 13 bases between. This CDR3 comprises 16 residues. Germline CDR1 and CDR2: KGHSH and LQKENI. CDR3 sequence reads: CASSPPSAGRNQPQHF. The CDR3 coding sequence is TGTGCCAGCTCACCACCTTCCGCAGGCCGGAATCAGCCCCAGCATTTT. The full variable domain, rest sourced from reference TRBV18 and TRBJ1-5, is NAGVMQNPRHLVRRRGQEARLRCSPMKGHSHVYWYRQLPEEGLKFMVYLQKENIIDESGMPKERFSAEFPKEGPSILRIQQVVRGDSAAYFCASSPPSAGRNQPQHFGDGTRLSIL.

The chain carries TRBV5-4 and TRBJ1-4, with TRBD1 matching over 8 bases. The CDR3 totals 15 residues. CDR1 is SGHNT and CDR2 is YYREEE in the germline V gene (reference sequence). V lost 4 bases to trimming and J lost 14 bases; unmatched junction nucleotides: 16. The CDR3 DNA reads as TGTGCCAGCAGCACCCCCGGGACAGGTACCCCTGAGCTGTTTTTT. Translated: CASSTPGTGTPELFF.

The chain is built from TRBV5-1 and TRBJ1-6; TRBD1 matches at 9 bases. Germline loops: CDR1 SGHRS, CDR2 YFSETQ. V shed 1 base, J shed 4 bases, and the junction held 9 bases outside the gene matches. The CDR3 consists of 18 residues. This chain's CDR3 is CASSLWKTGGEYNSPLHF. In DNA, the CDR3 is TGCGCCAGCAGCTTGTGGAAGACAGGGGGTGAATATAATTCACCCCTCCACTTT.

The chain uses TRBV4-2 and TRBJ2-7; 8 bases align to TRBD1. With 0 bases clipped from V and 3 bases from J, the junction kept 7 bases outside the gene matches. Germline CDR1 and CDR2: LGHNA and YNFKEQ. This CDR3 has 16 amino acids. The CDR3 spells CASSQDLGTGIYEQYF. The CDR3, as DNA: TGTGCCAGCAGCCAAGATTTAGGGACAGGCATCTACGAGCAGTACTTC.

This chain links TRBV30 with TRBJ1-4; possibly TRBD1 for D (6 bases). Between the trimmed V and J ends, which lost 0 bases and 5 bases, there was a span of 16 bases. The germline V gene has CDR1 GTSNPN and CDR2 SVGIG (reference sequence). This CDR3 has 16 amino acids. CDR3 sequence reads: CAWSVKGSGANEKLFF. Written as DNA, the CDR3 is TGTGCCTGGAGTGTAAAGGGGTCAGGGGCAAATGAAAAACTGTTTTTT.

V usage is TRBV5-1 and J usage is TRBJ1-1; D may be TRBD1 (5 bases). Trimming removed 4 bases at V and 4 bases at J, with 17 bases between. Looked up from germline, CDR1 is SGHRS and CDR2 is YFSETQ. The CDR3 is 15 residues long. The DNA for the CDR3 is TGCGCCAGCAGCCTTCAAGGCCTCCAGGGCACTGAAGCTTTCTTT. Its protein product is CASSLQGLQGTEAFF. Filled out from reference TRBV5-1 and TRBJ1-1, the complete variable domain reads KAGVTQTPRYLIKTRGQQVTLSCSPISGHRSVSWYQQTPGQGLQFLFEYFSETQRNKGNFPGRFSGRQFSNSRSEMNVSTLELGDSALYLCASSLQGLQGTEAFFGQGTRLTVV.

The V gene is TRBV6-6, the J gene TRBJ1-1, with TRBD1 matching 7 bases. Germline CDR1 is MNHNY and CDR2 is SVGAGI (reference sequence). V trimming: 2 bases; J trimming: 7 bases; junction bases outside the gene matches: 1. The CDR3 is 12 amino acids. This chain's CDR3 is CASSYRDSEAFF. The CDR3 DNA reads TGTGCCAGCAGTTACAGGGACAGTGAAGCTTTCTTT.

CDR3 residues: CASSFDRGQNPYEQYF. Here the CDR3 DNA reads TGTGCCAGCAGTTTTGATAGGGGACAGAACCCCTACGAGCAGTACTTC. The chain is built from TRBV27 and TRBJ2-7, with TRBD1 identical over 7 bases. V lost 3 bases and J lost 2; bases outside the gene matches: 10. The germline gives CDR1 MNHEY, CDR2 SMNVEV (reference sequence). The CDR3 consists of 16 residues.

The chain uses TRBV9 and TRBJ2-1; 9 bases line up with TRBD1. The CDR3 covers 15 residues. Trimming took 3 bases from V and 4 from J; bases not matched to a gene: 5. The germline V gene has CDR1 SGDLS and CDR2 YYNGEE. The CDR3 DNA is TGTGCCAGCAGCGCCCAGGGACAGGGATACAATGAGCAGTTCTTC. Translation gives CASSAQGQGYNEQFF.

The chain is built from TRBV19 and TRBJ2-3; 13 nucleotides agree with TRBD2. CDR1 and CDR2 (germline): LNHDA, SQIVND (reference sequence). The CDR3 sequence is 17 residues long. The trim removed 7 bases at V and 4 bases at J, leaving 11 bases unmatched. CDR3 sequence (DNA): TGTGCCAGTACCCCAACACGACTAGCGGGGGGTGCAGATACGCAGTATTTT. It specifies CASTPTRLAGGADTQYF.

The chain recombines TRBV11-1 with TRBJ2-5; a weak D match, TRBD1 (5 bases). The better agreement between TRBJ2-7 and the DNA end casts doubt on the J call. The CDR3 has 13 residues. Germline CDR1 SGHAT, CDR2 FQDESV (reference sequence). The DNA of the CDR3 is TGTGCCAGCAGCCCGATAGGGGTCTACGAGCAGTACTTC. Protein: CASSPIGVYEQYF.

The chain links TRBV29-1 to TRBJ2-3; 9 nucleotides match TRBD2. Trimming cost V 6 bases and J 4 bases; bases outside gene matches: 11. The CDR3 has 15 residues. CDR1 SQVTM and CDR2 ANQGSEA come from the germline V gene. CDR3 region: CSVEFGSGGSDTQYF. In DNA form, the CDR3 reads TGCAGCGTCGAATTTGGGAGCGGGGGGTCAGATACGCAGTATTTT.

The V call is TRBV6-1, the J call TRBJ2-1; TRBD2 agrees at 9 bases. The germline V gene has CDR1 MNHNS and CDR2 SASEGT. The CDR3 is 15 residues long. The ends lost 8 bases at V and 8 bases at J; junction bases unmatched: 13. CDR3 sequence reads: CASDRVGSGGDEQFF. DNA of the CDR3: TGTGCCAGCGACCGGGTAGGTAGCGGGGGCGATGAGCAGTTCTTC.

The gene calls are TRBV28 and TRBJ2-3; D gene unclear. V was clipped by 4 bases and J by 5 bases, with 4 bases between them. Germline CDR1 is MDHEN and CDR2 is SYDVKM. The CDR3 is 11 residues long. CDR3 loop: CASSSGDTQYF. The CDR3 DNA reads TGTGCCAGCAGTTCCGGAGATACGCAGTATTTT.

Turning to this clone: One end of the junction does not line up with germline, which may come from a read error. The CDR3 nucleotides read TGTGTCAGCAGACCGCGGGCACTCGACAAGCAGTACTTC. Amino acid sequence: CVSRPRALDKQYF. The chain couples TRBV6-5 to TRBJ2-7, with a possible D match to TRBD2 (5 bases). The V gene's germline CDR1 is MNHEY and CDR2 SVGAGI. The CDR3 covers 13 residues.

The rearrangement uses TRBV14 and TRBJ2-7; 7 bases align to TRBD1. Per germline, CDR1 SGHDN and CDR2 FVKESK. With 0 bases clipped from V and 3 bases from J, the junction kept 17 bases outside the gene matches. This CDR3 has 19 amino acids. The CDR3 spells CASSQDRLSPQGDLYEQYF. In DNA form, the CDR3 reads TGTGCCAGCAGCCAAGATCGACTAAGTCCCCAGGGGGACCTCTACGAGCAGTACTTC.

A remark on this clone: Its ends do not fully match the called genes, so a read error is possible. Other nucleotide sequences in the sample specify the same CDR3. This chain joins TRBV13 and TRBJ2-2; TRBD1 matches 9 bases. CDR1 is PRHDT and CDR2 is FYEKMQ in the germline V gene (reference sequence). The CDR3 spans 15 residues. CDR3 protein: CASSLEGQGSGELFF. In nucleotides, the CDR3 is TGCGCCAGCAGCTTAGAGGGACAGGGATCCGGGGAGCTGTTTTTT.

This chain connects TRBV28 to TRBJ1-2, with D possibly TRBD1 on 6 matching bases. This CDR3 is 13 amino acids long. V gave up 5 bases and J gave up 4 bases, with 11 bases separating them. CDR1 MDHEN and CDR2 SYDVKM come from the germline V gene. The CDR3 reads CASSRTDTYGYTF. CDR3 DNA: TGTGCCAGCAGTCGGACAGACACCTATGGCTACACCTTC.

The chain carries TRBV6-5 and TRBJ2-7; 9 nucleotides agree with TRBD2. This CDR3 has 15 residues. Germline-derived CDR1 and CDR2 are MNHEY and SVGAGI. J was trimmed by 2 bases and V by 2 bases; bases with no gene match: 4. The CDR3 DNA reads TGTGCCAGCAGTTACACCATAGCGGGGGCCTACGAGCAGTACTTC. The encoded protein is CASSYTIAGAYEQYF.

The rearrangement uses TRBV2 and TRBJ2-7; 10 positions agree with TRBD1. V was clipped by 6 bases and J by 0 bases; unmatched bases: 2. There are 14 residues in the CDR3. Germline assignment: CDR1 SNHLY and CDR2 FYNNEI. CDR3 amino acids: CASRGQGTSYEQYF. Written as DNA, the CDR3 is TGTGCCAGCAGGGGACAGGGGACCTCCTACGAGCAGTACTTC.